Reported below is one T cell receptor (beta chain). The target antigen is unknown. This specimen belongs to a study of OX40 agonist ivuxolimab in advanced cancers. Trimming cost V 7 bases and J 0 bases, with 5 bases left between them. The CDR3 sequence is 12 residues long. Germline-derived CDR1 and CDR2 are SNHLY and FYNNEI. The study, taken as a whole, reports: The study observed clonal expansion of CD4+ and CD8+ blood T cells by week 6 at 0.1 to 3.0 mg/kg. Low normalized T-cell clonal expansion also characterized some of the nonresponders.

Data came from immunoSEQ multiplex PCR; TCRdb stores just in-frame clones and leaves some out. The repertoire holds 75,000 to 95,000 clones, with more than 75% as singletons. The receptor was derived from an adult with an advanced solid tumor such as melanoma, head and neck, liver or kidney cancer. The J gene is TRBJ2-3, the V gene TRBV2; D not resolved. Here the sequenced sample was CD4+ or CD8+ T cells sorted from blood, taken in a trial of the OX40 agonist ivuxolimab. CDR3 sequence reads: CASTLSTDTQYF. The CDR3 DNA is TGTGCCAGCACTCTGAGCACAGATACGCAGTATTTT.